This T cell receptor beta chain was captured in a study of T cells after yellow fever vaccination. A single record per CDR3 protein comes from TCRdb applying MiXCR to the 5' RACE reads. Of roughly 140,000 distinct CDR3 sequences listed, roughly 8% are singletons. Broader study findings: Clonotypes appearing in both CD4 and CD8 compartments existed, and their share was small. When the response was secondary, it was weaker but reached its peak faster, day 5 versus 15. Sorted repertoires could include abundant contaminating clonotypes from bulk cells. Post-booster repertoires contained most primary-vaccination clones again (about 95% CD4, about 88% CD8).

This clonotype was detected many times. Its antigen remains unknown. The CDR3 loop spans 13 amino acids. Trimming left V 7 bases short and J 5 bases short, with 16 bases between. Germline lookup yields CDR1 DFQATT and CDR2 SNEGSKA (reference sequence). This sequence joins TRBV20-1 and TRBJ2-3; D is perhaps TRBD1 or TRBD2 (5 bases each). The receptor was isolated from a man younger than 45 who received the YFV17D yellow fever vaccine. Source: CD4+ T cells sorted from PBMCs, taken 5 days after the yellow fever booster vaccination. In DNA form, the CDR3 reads TGCAGTGTTGGGACCCCACTCGGAGATACGCAGTATTTT. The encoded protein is CSVGTPLGDTQYF.